The clone carrying this T cell receptor (beta chain) was counted only a few times. Amplification used 60 Vbeta primers and 13 Jbeta primers. The data were produced by immunoSEQ multiplex PCR, yet TCRdb's version contains in-frame clones alone and is incomplete. The sample includes some 150,000 clones, 80% seen only once; the top ten take 1.3%. The sample is drawn from a study of cytomegalovirus exposure and HLA in healthy donors. With 7 bases clipped from V and 1 base from J, the junction kept 9 bases outside the gene matches. Germline CDR1 reads LNHDA; CDR2 reads SQIVND (reference sequence). This CDR3 is 15 amino acids long.

The sequencing input was PBMCs. The V gene is TRBV19, the J gene TRBJ1-1; TRBD1 agrees at 7 bases. The clonotype comes from a woman in her fifties or sixties in good health and CMV-seronegative. Written as DNA, the CDR3 is TGTGCCAGTACCGCCCCGACAGGGCAGAACACTGAAGCTTTCTTT. Translating it yields CASTAPTGQNTEAFF.